This TCR beta chain is from a study of Ad26.COV2.S vaccination and SARS-CoV-2 variants. Generated by immunoSEQ multiplex PCR, the TCRdb table keeps only in-frame clones and is missing some. This sample has approximately 420,000 clones, with roughly nine tenths found just once. Deletions cut 0 bases from V and 6 bases from J, with 11 bases between. The germline V gene encodes CDR1 ENHRY and CDR2 SYGVKD. CDR3 size: 14 residues. Study results and caveats: Vaccinees and placebo recipients showed similar non-spike TCR breadth.

As for treatment: around 19 received Ad26.COV2.S at low or high dose, single or two shots; about 5 received placebo; per-sample allocation not given. The study sampled participants on day 63 after the first vaccine or placebo injection. On this clone itself: As yet, its antigen is unknown.

This TCR was recovered from a person aged 18-60 years who received the Ad26.COV2.S COVID-19 vaccine or a placebo. V and J are TRBV10-3 and TRBJ1-1; D is uncertain. Sequences were derived from peripheral blood, sampled in a trial of Ad26.COV2.S vaccine versus placebo. As DNA, the CDR3 is TGTGCCATCAGTGAGTCTGTTCATGGCGCTGAAGCTTTCTTT. Translating it yields CAISESVHGAEAFF.